The 18 T cell receptor beta chains in this list originate from one sample, sequenced in a study of Graves' ophthalmopathy and Graves' hyperthyroidism. Using RNA transcripts, the TCR beta CDR3 regions were amplified. HTBI primers served in a first-round RT-PCR, which a second-round multiplex PCR followed. TCRdb analysed the multiplex PCR reads with MiXCR anew, one entry per CDR3 protein. The sample contains roughly 500,000 distinct CDR3 sequences, approximately 15% of which appear only once. Sequencing was done on a sample of blood. Every receptor here comes from a woman in her twenties or thirties with Graves' ophthalmopathy.

In this sample, this clonotype turned up many times. The chain uses TRBV12-3 or TRBV12-4 and TRBJ2-5, with 7 positions matching TRBD1. The V gene end was trimmed by 3 bases and the J gene end by 4 bases; junction bases not matched to a gene: 5. This CDR3 has 14 amino acids. The CDR3 protein is CASSFPGQLETQYF. Written as DNA, the CDR3 is TGTGCCAGCAGTTTCCCGGGACAGCTAGAGACCCAGTACTTC.

This clonotype appeared many times. V and J are TRBV2 and TRBJ1-3; D not certain. The CDR3 has 15 amino acids. Germline assignment: CDR1 SNHLY and CDR2 FYNNEI. The V end lost 1 base, the J end lost 0 bases, and 7 bases lay between the germline ends. Here the CDR3 DNA reads TGTGCCAGCAGTGAAGGTCGCAGCTCTGGAAACACCATATATTTT. As protein: CASSEGRSSGNTIYF.

This clonotype was detected ten times or more. The chain carries TRBV20-1 and TRBJ1-1, with D maybe TRBD1 (6 bases). There are 15 residues in the CDR3. The V and J ends lost 3 bases and 1 base respectively, with 15 bases between them. Germline values: CDR1 DFQATT, CDR2 SNEGSKA (reference sequence). The CDR3 sequence is CSASETGTPNTEAFF. The CDR3 DNA sequence: TGCAGTGCTAGCGAGACCGGGACACCGAACACTGAAGCTTTCTTT.

This clonotype was detected many times. This rearrangement joins TRBV11-2 to TRBJ2-7, with 10 bases matching TRBD2. CDR1 SGHAT and CDR2 FQNNGV come from the germline V gene. J was trimmed by 0 bases and V by 5 bases; bases with no gene match: 7. This CDR3 spans 16 amino acids. The DNA for the CDR3 is TGTGCCAGCAGCCCCAGGACTAGCGGAAGCTCCTACGAGCAGTACTTC. Its protein is CASSPRTSGSSYEQYF. Together with reference TRBV11-2 and TRBJ2-7, the CDR3 gives the full variable domain: EAGVAQSPRYKIIEKRQSVAFWCNPISGHATLYWYQQILGQGPKLLIQFQNNGVVDDSQLPKDRFSAERLKGVDSTLKIQPAKLEDSAVYLCASSPRTSGSSYEQYFGPGTRLTVT.

This clonotype was picked up many times. The rearrangement links TRBV20-1 to TRBJ2-7, with 9 nucleotides matching TRBD2. The CDR3 runs 16 residues. V was pared by 1 base and J by 3 bases, with 10 bases of the junction left unmatched. Germline CDR1 is DFQATT and CDR2 is SNEGSKA (reference sequence). CDR3 bases: TGCAGTGCTAGAGGGGTAATAGCGGGAGTGCGCTACGAGCAGTACTTC. Amino acids: CSARGVIAGVRYEQYF.

At least ten counts were recorded for this clonotype. The rearrangement uses TRBV6-1 and TRBJ2-4, with 12 bases aligning to TRBD2. CDR3 length: 15 residues. Looked up from germline, CDR1 is MNHNS and CDR2 is SASEGT. Trimming removed 0 bases from V and 8 bases from J; junction bases left unmatched: 2. CDR3 region: CASSEARLAGDIQYF. For the CDR3, the DNA is TGTGCCAGCAGTGAAGCTAGACTAGCGGGAGACATTCAGTACTTC.

This clonotype was picked up many times. V usage is TRBV11-1 and J usage is TRBJ2-2; D unclear. In germline, CDR1 is SGHAT, CDR2 FQDESV (reference sequence). Deletions cut 6 bases from V and 9 bases from J, with 8 bases between. This CDR3 has 11 amino acids. DNA of the CDR3: TGTGCCAGCAGGGCTAAGAGGGAGCTGTTTTTT. This gives the protein CASRAKRELFF.

This sequence joins TRBV7-2 and TRBJ2-2, with 9 bases aligning to TRBD2. V dropped 11 bases and J dropped 4; count of bases not matched to a gene: 11. From germline, CDR1 is SGHTA and CDR2 FQGNSA. This CDR3 is built from 15 residues. The CDR3 region is CAGGAGGRSTGELFF. The CDR3 bases are TGTGCCGGCGGCGCGGGGGGGCGAAGCACCGGGGAGCTGTTTTTT. Variable domain in full (rest from reference TRBV7-2 and TRBJ2-2): GAGVSQSPSNKVTEKGKDVELRCDPISGHTALYWYRQSLGQGLEFLIYFQGNSAPDKSGLPSDRFSAERTGGSVSTLTIQRTQQEDSAVYLCAGGAGGRSTGELFFGEGSRLTVL.

This clonotype was observed many times. The rearrangement links TRBV5-6 to TRBJ2-7, with TRBD1 matching 9 bases. Unmatched junction bases numbered 11, after V lost 3 bases and J lost 4 bases. CDR1 SGHDT and CDR2 YYEEEE come from the germline V gene. The CDR3 loop spans 16 amino acids. The CDR3 DNA is TGTGCCAGCAGCTCCATAGGGACAGGGAGAAGTTACGAGCAGTACTTC. This gives the protein CASSSIGTGRSYEQYF.

At least ten counts were recorded for this clonotype. The chain employs TRBV27 and TRBJ1-2, with D perhaps matching TRBD1 (5 bases). Germline V gene lookup returns CDR1 MNHEY and CDR2 SMNVEV (reference sequence). The CDR3 covers 13 residues. V was cut by 6 bases and J by 4 bases, with 12 bases left in between. CDR3 sequence: CASRGGGVYGYTF. CDR3 sequence (DNA): TGTGCCAGCAGGGGTGGGGGGGTCTATGGCTACACCTTC.

This rearrangement joins TRBV18 to TRBJ2-7, with a tentative D call TRBD1 (5 bases). Germline V CDR1 and CDR2: KGHSH, LQKENI. The CDR3 runs 15 residues. V lost 1 base, J lost 1 base, and 11 bases lay in between. CDR3: CASSPRRQGSYEQYF. The CDR3 region has the DNA TGTGCCAGCTCACCACGTCGGCAGGGTTCCTACGAGCAGTACTTC.

Ten or more counts support this clonotype. The chain couples TRBV28 to TRBJ2-2, with 9 nucleotides matching TRBD1. Germline CDR1 and CDR2: MDHEN and SYDVKM. The ends lost 10 bases at V and 3 bases at J; junction bases unmatched: 0. The CDR3 extends over 12 amino acids. CDR3 protein: CANRGHTGELFF. DNA for the CDR3: TGTGCCAACAGGGGGCACACCGGGGAGCTGTTTTTT.

This clonotype has ten or more counts. This chain connects TRBV12-3 or TRBV12-4 to TRBJ2-5; 8 positions match TRBD2. CDR3 length equals 13 residues. V was pared by 3 bases and J by 4 bases, with 1 base of the junction left unmatched. The CDR3 coding sequence is TGTGCCAGCAGTTTTGCGGGGGGAGAGACCCAGTACTTC. Translating gives CASSFAGGETQYF.

The chain is built from TRBV28 and TRBJ1-2, with D possibly being TRBD1 (5 bases). The length of the CDR3 is 15 residues. Germline CDR1 MDHEN, CDR2 SYDVKM. Deletions cut 5 bases from V and 5 bases from J, with 18 bases between. The DNA of the CDR3 is TGTGCCAGCAGTCCCTTGGGAGGGGTCGCGTATGGCTACACCTTC. Encoded protein: CASSPLGGVAYGYTF.

This clonotype was counted many times. The rearrangement joins TRBV2 to TRBJ1-5; D gene unclear. The V gene lost 1 base and the J gene lost 2 bases, with 12 bases spanning the gap. The CDR3 covers 16 residues. Per germline, CDR1 SNHLY and CDR2 FYNNEI. CDR3 DNA: TGTGCCAGCAGTGAAGGTTATGGCGGACGCAATCAGCCCCAGCATTTT. As protein: CASSEGYGGRNQPQHF.

This clonotype came up many times. The gene calls are TRBV30 and TRBJ1-5; no reliable D call. Trimming took 4 bases from V and 5 from J, leaving 12 bases between them. Per germline, CDR1 GTSNPN and CDR2 SVGIG (reference sequence). The CDR3 extends over 13 amino acids. DNA of the CDR3: TGTGCCTGGACCAGGACCCGTGATCAGCCCCAGCATTTT. Translated, it gives CAWTRTRDQPQHF.

The V gene is TRBV4-1, the J gene TRBJ2-4; 7 bases align to TRBD2. The V segment lost 0 bases and the J segment 4 bases; nucleotides outside the gene matches: 18. The CDR3 runs to 20 residues. The germline V gene has CDR1 MGHRA and CDR2 YSYEKL. CDR3 nucleotide sequence: TGCGCCAGCAGCCAAGATCGGGGCAGGGCGGGAGCGGTGGAGAAAAACATTCAGTACTTC. Amino acids: CASSQDRGRAGAVEKNIQYF.

This clonotype has a count of ten or more. The CDR3 region is CASSNLVQGLEGYTF. CDR3 coding DNA: TGTGCCAGCAGTAACCTCGTACAGGGATTAGAGGGCTACACCTTC. The chain joins TRBV28 to TRBJ1-2; D perhaps matches TRBD1 (6 bases). The CDR3 spans 15 residues. In germline, CDR1 is MDHEN, CDR2 SYDVKM. V was clipped by 5 bases and J by 8 bases, with 21 bases between them.